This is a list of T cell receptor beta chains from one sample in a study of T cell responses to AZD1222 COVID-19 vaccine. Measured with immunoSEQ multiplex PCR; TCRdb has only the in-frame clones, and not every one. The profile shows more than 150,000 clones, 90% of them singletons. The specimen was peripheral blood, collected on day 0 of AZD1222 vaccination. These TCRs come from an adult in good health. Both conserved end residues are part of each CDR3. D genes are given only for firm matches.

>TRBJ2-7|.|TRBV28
CASSLTRGYEQYF
TGTGCCAGCAGTTTAACCAGGGGATACGAGCAGTACTTC
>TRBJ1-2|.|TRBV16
CASSEGVGYTF
TGTGCCAGCAGCGAAGGGGTTGGCTACACCTTC
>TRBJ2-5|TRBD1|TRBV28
CASRQGAGETQYF
TGTGCCAGCAGACAGGGGGCGGGTGAGACCCAGTACTTC
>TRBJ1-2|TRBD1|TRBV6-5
CASRTGGAYGYTF
TGTGCCAGCAGGACAGGGGGCGCGTATGGCTACACCTTC
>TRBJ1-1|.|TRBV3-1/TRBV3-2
CASSQVNTEAFF
TGTGCCAGCAGCCAAGTGAACACTGAAGCTTTCTTT
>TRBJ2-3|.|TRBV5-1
CASSLAGASTDTQYF
TGCGCCAGCAGCTTGGCAGGGGCTAGCACAGATACGCAGTATTTT
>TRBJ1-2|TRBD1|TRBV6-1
CASSERGKGAKGGYTF
TGTGCCAGCAGTGAACGGGGGAAGGGGGCTAAGGGTGGCTACACCTTC
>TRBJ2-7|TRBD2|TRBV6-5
CASSYSAGGPYEQYF
TGTGCCAGCAGTTACTCTGCGGGGGGGCCCTACGAGCAGTACTTC
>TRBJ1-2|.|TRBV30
CAWSVAFGYTF
TGTGCCTGGAGTGTAGCTTTTGGCTACACCTTC
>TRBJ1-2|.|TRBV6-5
CASSSGNLYGYTF
TGTGCCAGCAGTTCAGGAAACTTGTATGGCTACACCTTC
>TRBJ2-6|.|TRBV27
CASSSQGPGANVLTF
TGTGCCAGCAGCTCACAGGGACCTGGGGCCAACGTCCTGACTTTC
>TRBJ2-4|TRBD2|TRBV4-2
CASSQEGTSEAKNIQYF
TGTGCCAGCAGCCAGGAAGGAACTAGCGAAGCCAAAAACATTCAGTACTTC
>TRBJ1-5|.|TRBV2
CASSEEGASPQHF
TGTGCCAGCAGTGAAGAGGGTGCGTCCCCCCAGCATTTT
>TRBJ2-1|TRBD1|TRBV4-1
CASSQGLRGPSSYNEQFF
TGCGCCAGCAGCCAAGGGCTAAGGGGGCCTAGCTCCTACAATGAGCAGTTCTTC
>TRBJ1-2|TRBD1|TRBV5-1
CASSSTGGYGYTF
TGCGCCAGCAGTTCGACAGGGGGCTATGGCTACACCTTC
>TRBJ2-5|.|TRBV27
CASSLFGDAEETQYF
TGTGCCAGCAGTTTATTCGGGGACGCGGAGGAGACCCAGTACTTC